This T cell receptor (beta chain) is drawn from a study of shared clonotypes between healthy human individuals. There are 18 residues in the CDR3. The V gene's germline CDR1 is SGHRS and CDR2 YFSETQ. V was clipped by 6 bases and J by 5 bases; unmatched bases: 13. About this clone: Its matching antigen is unknown.

Broader study findings: Naive CD4 clonotypes were shared across a handful of donors at roughly 5%. Rarefaction showed sorted-subset sequencing was incomplete despite large depth.

Assay used: immunoSEQ multiplex PCR; TCRdb lists only in-frame clones, some missing. The sample consists of about 980,000 clones, 76% of them appearing once. The sample was memory CD4+ T cells sorted from blood. Subset of the sample: CD45RA-negative fraction. This TCR was sampled from a man between 18 and 29 years old in good health. The rearrangement joins TRBV5-1 to TRBJ2-2; 13 bases map to TRBD2. CDR3 region: CASKRTSGSQGGTGELFF. As DNA, the CDR3 is TGCGCCAGCAAACGGACTAGCGGGAGCCAAGGGGGAACCGGGGAGCTGTTTTTT.